This is a list of T cell receptor beta chains from one sample in a study of cytomegalovirus exposure and HLA in healthy donors. Sequenced by immunoSEQ multiplex PCR; TCRdb stores in-frame clones only, minus some. The table shows around 64,000 clones, with around 78% occurring only once. Sequencing used PBMCs. All receptors derive from a man aged 18 to 35 in good health and CMV-seropositive. Both conserved end residues are part of each CDR3. The D gene is left open where the match is weak. Only some rows state a clone size, as once, few, many or a class for expanded clones.

V	J	D	size	DNA	CDR3
TRBV30	TRBJ1-3	.	.	TGTGCCTGGAACCTGGCAAATTCTGGAAACACCATATATTTT	CAWNLANSGNTIYF
TRBV10-3	TRBJ2-3	TRBD2	.	TGTGCCATCAGAATCCAAACTAGCGGGAGTGCTAATACGCAGTATTTT	CAIRIQTSGSANTQYF
TRBV5-4	TRBJ1-1	.	.	TGTGCCAGCAGCTTGGGACAGGTTTTGAACACTGAAGCTTTCTTT	CASSLGQVLNTEAFF
TRBV7-8	TRBJ1-6	.	.	TGTGCCAGCAGCCTACAGGGAAGAAATTCACCCCTCCACTTT	CASSLQGRNSPLHF
TRBV6-1	TRBJ2-5	TRBD2	.	TGTGCCAGCAGTGGTGGATGGGGGGGAACTTACCAAGAGACCCAGTACTTC	CASSGGWGGTYQETQYF
TRBV5-8	TRBJ1-2	.	once	TGTGCCAGCCAATCGCTGGGGACATATGGATTGGGCTACACCTTC	CASQSLGTYGLGYTF
TRBV9	TRBJ1-2	TRBD1	.	TGTGCCAGCAGCGGCGGGACAGGGGGGTTAAAAGGCTACACCTTC	CASSGGTGGLKGYTF
TRBV7-8	TRBJ1-2	.	.	TGTGCCAGCAGCTTGACGGGGATGGGCTACACCTTC	CASSLTGMGYTF
TRBV6-1	TRBJ1-3	.	.	TGTGCCTGCTCTCAGGGTGTCGGAAACACCATATATTTT	CACSQGVGNTIYF
TRBV28	TRBJ2-7	TRBD1	.	TGTGCCAGCAGTTTAGGGGACAGGGACTACGAGCAGTACTTC	CASSLGDRDYEQYF
TRBV28	TRBJ1-2	.	once	TGTGCCAGCAGCCGGCCCCTCGGGGTCAACTATGGCTACACCTTC	CASSRPLGVNYGYTF
TRBV13	TRBJ1-2	.	.	TGTGCCAGCAGCCTCGGACAGTCTAACTATGGCTACACCTTC	CASSLGQSNYGYTF
TRBV5-1	TRBJ1-1	TRBD1	.	TGCGCCAGCAGCTTCAGGACAGGGAACACTGAAGCTTTCTTT	CASSFRTGNTEAFF
TRBV2	TRBJ1-5	.	.	TGTGCCAGCAGTGAATGGGCAGAAGGCCAGCATTTT	CASSEWAEGQHF
TRBV7-9	TRBJ2-1	TRBD2	medium-sized	TGTGCCAGCAGCTCTGGGACTAGCGGCAATGAGCAGTTCTTC	CASSSGTSGNEQFF
TRBV25-1	TRBJ1-2	.	.	TGTGCCAGCAGTGTTGAGTATGGCTACACCTTC	CASSVEYGYTF
TRBV19	TRBJ1-2	.	.	TGTGCCAGTAGTGATTCGGGATTGGGGGGCTACACCTTC	CASSDSGLGGYTF
TRBV4-1	TRBJ2-1	TRBD1	.	TGCGCCAGCAGCCAACCGAGAGGACAGGGGAGAACCTACAATGAGCAGTTCTTC	CASSQPRGQGRTYNEQFF
TRBV6-4	TRBJ2-1	TRBD2	few	TGTGCCAGCAGTGAAGTAGCGGGGGAATCCAATGAGCAGTTCTTC	CASSEVAGESNEQFF
TRBV29-1	TRBJ1-2	.	.	TGCAGCGTTGAAGAAAGGGGCGCGAATTATGGCTACACCTTC	CSVEERGANYGYTF
TRBV13	TRBJ1-2	TRBD1	once	TGTGCCAGCAGCTTAGTCAGGGGGGACGGCTACACCTTC	CASSLVRGDGYTF
TRBV18	TRBJ2-7	TRBD1	.	TGTGCCAGCTCCGGACAGGGGGAGTTGCCCGAGCAGTACTTC	CASSGQGELPEQYF
TRBV28	TRBJ2-6	.	.	TGTGCCAGCAGTTTATCAGCTGGGGCCAACGTCCTGACTTTC	CASSLSAGANVLTF
TRBV29-1	TRBJ2-1	.	.	TGCAGCGTTGGGACTTACTCCTACAATGAGCAGTTCTTC	CSVGTYSYNEQFF
TRBV15	TRBJ2-5	.	.	TGTGCCACCAGCACCCGACTCCTGCCGGAGACCCAGTACTTC	CATSTRLLPETQYF
TRBV7-7	TRBJ2-5	.	.	TGTGCTAGCAGCTTAGATCTTAGCATGGGAGAGACCCAGTACTTC	CASSLDLSMGETQYF
TRBV6-5	TRBJ1-5	TRBD1	.	TGTGCCAGCAGGGGACAGGGGGGTCAGCCCCAGCATTTT	CASRGQGGQPQHF
TRBV6-6	TRBJ1-5	TRBD1	few	TGTGCCAGCAGTCAACCTACAGGACAGGTCAATCAGCCCCAGCATTTT	CASSQPTGQVNQPQHF
TRBV19	TRBJ2-7	.	once	TGTGCCAGTAGTATAGTTGCAGCCTACGAGCAGTACTTC	CASSIVAAYEQYF
TRBV5-1	TRBJ1-2	.	few	TGCGCCAGCAAGCCGCACAGGGAAGACTATGGCTACACCTTC	CASKPHREDYGYTF
TRBV5-4	TRBJ1-1	TRBD1	once	TGTGCCAGCAGCCCAAGGACAGGGTTGGGGAACACTGAAGCTTTCTTT	CASSPRTGLGNTEAFF
TRBV6-6	TRBJ1-2	.	.	TGTGCCAGCGGTTACTCTAATTCTAACTATGGCTACACCTTC	CASGYSNSNYGYTF
TRBV29-1	TRBJ2-5	.	.	TGCAGCGTTGGGAGACAGAAAGAGACCCAGTACTTC	CSVGRQKETQYF
TRBV25-1	TRBJ2-3	.	.	TGTGCCAGCAGTGGACAAGGTACGCAGTATTTT	CASSGQGTQYF
TRBV30	TRBJ2-7	.	.	TGTGCCTGGAGTTCAGGGGAACGGCTCGAGCAGTACTTC	CAWSSGERLEQYF
TRBV2	TRBJ2-7	TRBD2	.	TGTGCCAGCAGTGAATCTAGCGGGAGATCCGAGCAGTACTTC	CASSESSGRSEQYF
TRBV4-1	TRBJ2-3	TRBD1	.	TGCGCCAGCAGCCGACAGGGAGCAGATACGCAGTATTTT	CASSRQGADTQYF
TRBV6-4	TRBJ2-3	TRBD2	.	TGTGCCAGCAGTGAGGCGAGCGGGGGGGCCACAGATACGCAGTATTTT	CASSEASGGATDTQYF